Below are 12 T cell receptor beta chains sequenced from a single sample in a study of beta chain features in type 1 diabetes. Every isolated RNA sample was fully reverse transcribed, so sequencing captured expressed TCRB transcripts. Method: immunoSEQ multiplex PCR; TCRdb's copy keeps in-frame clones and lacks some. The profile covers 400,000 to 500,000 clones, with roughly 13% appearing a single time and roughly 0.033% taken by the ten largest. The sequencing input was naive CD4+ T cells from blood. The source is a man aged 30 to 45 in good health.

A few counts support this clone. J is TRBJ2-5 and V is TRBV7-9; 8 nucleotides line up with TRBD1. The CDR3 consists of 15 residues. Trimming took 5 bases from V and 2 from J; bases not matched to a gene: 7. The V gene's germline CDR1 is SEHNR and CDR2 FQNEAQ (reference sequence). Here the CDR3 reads CASSPYGQGQETQYF. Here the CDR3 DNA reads TGTGCCAGCAGCCCATATGGACAGGGTCAAGAGACCCAGTACTTC.

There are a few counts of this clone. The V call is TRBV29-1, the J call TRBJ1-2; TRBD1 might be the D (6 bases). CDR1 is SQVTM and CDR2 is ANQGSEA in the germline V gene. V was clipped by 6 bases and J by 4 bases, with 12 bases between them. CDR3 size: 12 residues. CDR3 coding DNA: TGCAGCGTGGACAGTTTGGCCTATGGCTACACCTTC. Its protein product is CSVDSLAYGYTF. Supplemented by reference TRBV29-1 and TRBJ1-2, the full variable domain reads SAVISQKPSRDICQRGTSLTIQCQVDSQVTMMFWYRQQPGQSLTLIATANQGSEATYESGFVIDKFPISRPNLTFSTLTVSNMSPEDSSIYLCSVDSLAYGYTFGSGTRLTVV.

The CDR3 sequence: CASSLRSGLSTDTQYF. CDR3 DNA sequence: TGTGCCAGCAGTTTACGGAGCGGACTTAGCACAGATACGCAGTATTTT. The V gene is TRBV27, the J gene TRBJ2-3; tentatively, D is TRBD2 (5 bases). The germline V gene has CDR1 MNHEY and CDR2 SMNVEV (reference sequence). V was shortened by 2 bases and J by 0 bases, with 12 bases between the two germline ends. The CDR3 covers 16 residues.

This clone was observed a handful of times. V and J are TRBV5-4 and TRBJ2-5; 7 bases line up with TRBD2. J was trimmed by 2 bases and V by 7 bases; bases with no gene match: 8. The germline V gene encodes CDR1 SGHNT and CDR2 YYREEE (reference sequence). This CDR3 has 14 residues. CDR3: CASHPWGGQETQYF. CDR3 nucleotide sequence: TGTGCCAGCCACCCGTGGGGGGGTCAAGAGACCCAGTACTTC. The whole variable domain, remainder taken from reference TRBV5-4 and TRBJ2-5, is ETGVTQSPTHLIKTRGQQVTLRCSSQSGHNTVSWYQQALGQGPQFIFQYYREEENGRGNFPPRFSGLQFPNYSSELNVNALELDDSALYLCASHPWGGQETQYFGPGTRLLVL.

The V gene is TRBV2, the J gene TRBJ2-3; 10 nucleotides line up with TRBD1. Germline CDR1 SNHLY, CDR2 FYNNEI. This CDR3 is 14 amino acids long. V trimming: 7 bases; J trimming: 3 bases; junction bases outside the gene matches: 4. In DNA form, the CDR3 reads TGTGCCAGCAATATGGGACAGGGGACAGATACGCAGTATTTT. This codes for CASNMGQGTDTQYF.

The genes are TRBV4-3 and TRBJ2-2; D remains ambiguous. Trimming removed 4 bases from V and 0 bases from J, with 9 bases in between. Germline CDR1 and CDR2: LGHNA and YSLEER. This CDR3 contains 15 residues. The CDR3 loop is CASSRFSANTGELFF. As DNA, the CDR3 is TGCGCCAGCAGCCGATTTTCGGCGAACACCGGGGAGCTGTTTTTT.

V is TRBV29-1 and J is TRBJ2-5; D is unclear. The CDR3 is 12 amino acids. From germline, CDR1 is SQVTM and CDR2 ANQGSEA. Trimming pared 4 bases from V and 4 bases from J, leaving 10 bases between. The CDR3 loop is CSVAVPGETQYF. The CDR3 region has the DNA TGCAGCGTTGCGGTGCCCGGAGAGACCCAGTACTTC.

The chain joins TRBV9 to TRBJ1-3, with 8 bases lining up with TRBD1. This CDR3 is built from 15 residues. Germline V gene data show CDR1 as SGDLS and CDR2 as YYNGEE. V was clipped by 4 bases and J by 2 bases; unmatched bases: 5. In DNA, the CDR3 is TGTGCCAGCAGCTCTGACAGGGGCGCTGGAAACACCATATATTTT. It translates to CASSSDRGAGNTIYF.

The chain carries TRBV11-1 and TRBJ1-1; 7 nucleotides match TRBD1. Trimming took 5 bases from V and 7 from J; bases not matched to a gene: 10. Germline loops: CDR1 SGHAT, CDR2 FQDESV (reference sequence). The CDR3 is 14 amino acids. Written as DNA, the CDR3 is TGTGCCAGCAGCCTGGCGGACAGGCAAAGTGAAGCTTTCTTT. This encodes CASSLADRQSEAFF.

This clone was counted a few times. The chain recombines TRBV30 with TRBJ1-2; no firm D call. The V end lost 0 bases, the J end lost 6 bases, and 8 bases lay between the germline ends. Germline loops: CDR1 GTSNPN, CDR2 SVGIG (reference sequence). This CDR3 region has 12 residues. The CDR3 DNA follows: TGTGCCTGGAGTGTGGGCGGGAATGGCTACACCTTC. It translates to CAWSVGGNGYTF.

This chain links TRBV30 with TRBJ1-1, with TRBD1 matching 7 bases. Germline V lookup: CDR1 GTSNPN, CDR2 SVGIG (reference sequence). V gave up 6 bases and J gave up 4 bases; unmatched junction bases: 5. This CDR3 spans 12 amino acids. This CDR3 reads CACDRVGTEAFF. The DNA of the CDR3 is TGTGCCTGTGACAGGGTCGGCACTGAAGCTTTCTTT.

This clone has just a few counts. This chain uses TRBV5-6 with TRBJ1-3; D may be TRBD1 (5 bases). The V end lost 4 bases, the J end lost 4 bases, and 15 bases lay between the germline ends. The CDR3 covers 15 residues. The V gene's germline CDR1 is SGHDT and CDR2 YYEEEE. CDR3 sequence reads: CASSPSPQGGNTIYF. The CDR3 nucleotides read TGTGCCAGCAGCCCGTCTCCGCAGGGAGGAAACACCATATATTTT.